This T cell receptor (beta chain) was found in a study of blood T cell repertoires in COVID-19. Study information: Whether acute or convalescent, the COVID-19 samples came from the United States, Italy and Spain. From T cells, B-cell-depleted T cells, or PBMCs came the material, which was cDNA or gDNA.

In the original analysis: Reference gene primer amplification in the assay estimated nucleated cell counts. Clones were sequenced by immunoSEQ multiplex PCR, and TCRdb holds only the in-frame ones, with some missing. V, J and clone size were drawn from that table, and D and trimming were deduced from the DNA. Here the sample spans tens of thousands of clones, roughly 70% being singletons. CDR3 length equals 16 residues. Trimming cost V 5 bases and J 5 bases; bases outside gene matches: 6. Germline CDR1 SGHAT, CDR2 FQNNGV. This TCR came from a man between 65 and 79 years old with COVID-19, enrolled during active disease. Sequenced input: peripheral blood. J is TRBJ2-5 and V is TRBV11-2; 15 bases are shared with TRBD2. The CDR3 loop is CASSRTSGRVMETQYF. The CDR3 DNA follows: TGTGCCAGCAGCCGGACTAGCGGGAGGGTAATGGAGACCCAGTACTTC. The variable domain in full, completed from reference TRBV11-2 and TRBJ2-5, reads EAGVAQSPRYKIIEKRQSVAFWCNPISGHATLYWYQQILGQGPKLLIQFQNNGVVDDSQLPKDRFSAERLKGVDSTLKIQPAKLEDSAVYLCASSRTSGRVMETQYFGPGTRLLVL.